These 18 T cell receptor beta chains originate from one sample sequenced in a study of beta chain features in type 1 diabetes. Sequenced material consisted of expressed TCRB transcripts (all of the isolated RNA was reverse transcribed). Sequenced by immunoSEQ multiplex PCR; TCRdb stores in-frame clones only, minus some. The data contain around 160,000 clones, 48% of them singletons. What was sequenced was Tregs from blood. Receptor source: a man aged 18 to 30 in good health.

This sequence joins TRBV28 and TRBJ1-5; weak D call: TRBD1 (6 bases). CDR1 and CDR2 (germline): MDHEN, SYDVKM. The germline V and J ends were trimmed by 1 base and 3 bases, with 10 bases remaining between them. The CDR3 contains 15 residues. The CDR3 here is CASSLLDSLNQPQHF. The CDR3 DNA reads TGTGCCAGCAGTTTATTGGACAGCCTCAATCAGCCCCAGCATTTT.

This clone turned up a few times. The chain employs TRBV7-9 and TRBJ2-7; perhaps TRBD1 as D (6 bases). CDR1 and CDR2 (germline): SEHNR, FQNEAQ (reference sequence). This CDR3 spans 13 amino acids. The V gene lost 5 bases and the J gene lost 4 bases, with 12 bases spanning the gap. CDR3 in DNA: TGTGCCAGCAGCATAATACAGGGTTACGAGCAGTACTTC. Translating gives CASSIIQGYEQYF.

This clone was observed a few times. Written as DNA, the CDR3 is TGTGCCAGCAGTTACCAGGGCACCGGCACCGGGGAGCTGTTTTTT. Protein product: CASSYQGTGTGELFF. This chain connects TRBV6-5 to TRBJ2-2, with D possibly matching TRBD1 (5 bases). Per germline, CDR1 MNHEY and CDR2 SVGAGI. The V gene lost 2 bases and the J gene lost 4 bases, with 11 bases spanning the gap. This CDR3 contains 15 residues.

This clone has just a few counts. The chain combines TRBV5-1 with TRBJ1-1; D not resolved. In germline, CDR1 is SGHRS, CDR2 YFSETQ. V dropped 5 bases and J dropped 1 base, with 12 bases sitting between them. This CDR3 is 14 amino acids long. CDR3 in DNA: TGCGCCAGCAGTTACAGTCGGTCGAACACTGAAGCTTTCTTT. The encoded protein is CASSYSRSNTEAFF.

Written as DNA, the CDR3 is TGTGCCAGCTCACCGGGGAGGAGCACAGATACGCAGTATTTT. It is translated as CASSPGRSTDTQYF. V usage is TRBV18 and J usage is TRBJ2-3; perhaps TRBD2 as D (6 bases). Germline V CDR1 and CDR2: KGHSH, LQKENI. The CDR3 runs to 14 residues. V gave up 3 bases and J gave up 0 bases, with 7 bases separating them.

This sequence joins TRBV23-1 and TRBJ2-2; D perhaps matches TRBD1 (6 bases). TRBV23-1 is classed as an ORF, of uncertain function. This CDR3 contains 15 residues. V lost 7 bases to trimming and J lost 6 bases, with 18 bases between them. The CDR3 sequence is CASKEDSKTSGELFF. The CDR3 DNA reads TGCGCCAGCAAAGAGGACAGTAAAACTTCCGGGGAGCTGTTTTTT.

In its sample, this clone was seen a few times. The chain uses TRBV5-1 and TRBJ2-5; D is possibly TRBD1 (6 bases). V shed 4 bases and J shed 5 bases, with 12 bases lying between them. CDR3 length: 13 amino acids. In germline, CDR1 is SGHRS, CDR2 YFSETQ. The CDR3 loop is CASSLQGLETQYF. CDR3 DNA: TGCGCCAGCAGCCTTCAGGGGTTGGAGACCCAGTACTTC.

The chain recombines TRBV9 with TRBJ2-1; TRBD1 agrees at 7 bases. The germline V gene encodes CDR1 SGDLS and CDR2 YYNGEE. J was trimmed by 4 bases and V by 4 bases; bases with no gene match: 5. The CDR3 consists of 14 residues. CDR3 sequence (DNA): TGTGCCAGCAGCCCCGTCAGGGGGTACAATGAGCAGTTCTTC. Translated, it gives CASSPVRGYNEQFF. Looking up the rest from reference TRBV9 and TRBJ2-1 gives the full variable domain: DSGVTQTPKHLITATGQRVTLRCSPRSGDLSVYWYQQSLDQGLQFLIQYYNGEERAKGNILERFSAQQFPDLHSELNLSSLELGDSALYFCASSPVRGYNEQFFGPGTRLTVL.

This clone was seen more than once but under ten times. This chain uses TRBV10-3 with TRBJ2-3; 10 bases agree with TRBD1. Germline CDR1 and CDR2: ENHRY and SYGVKD. Trimming removed 5 bases from V and 1 base from J; junction bases left unmatched: 3. The CDR3 spans 15 residues. CDR3 coding DNA: TGTGCCATCAGTACCGGACAGGGGGGCACAGATACGCAGTATTTT. This gives the protein CAISTGQGGTDTQYF.

This rearrangement joins TRBV6-1 to TRBJ1-6; D call uncertain. CDR1 MNHNS and CDR2 SASEGT come from the germline V gene. V dropped 0 bases and J dropped 7 bases, with 7 bases sitting between them. The CDR3 loop spans 14 amino acids. CDR3 region: CASSEAGLNSPLHF. Written as DNA, the CDR3 is TGTGCCAGCAGTGAAGCCGGACTAAATTCACCCCTCCACTTT.

The V gene is TRBV6-5, the J gene TRBJ2-6, with 7 bases fitting TRBD1. The CDR3 consists of 15 residues. J was trimmed by 2 bases and V by 6 bases; bases with no gene match: 4. CDR1 is MNHEY and CDR2 is SVGAGI in the germline V gene. In nucleotides, the CDR3 is TGTGCCAGCAGCTTGACAGGGCCTGGGGCCAACGTCCTGACTTTC. Translating it yields CASSLTGPGANVLTF.

The chain uses TRBV7-2 and TRBJ2-7; TRBD1 matches at 7 bases. The CDR3 spans 15 residues. Germline CDR1 reads SGHTA; CDR2 reads FQGNSA. V lost 5 bases to trimming and J lost 4 bases; unmatched junction nucleotides: 11. CDR3 protein: CASSPVSSGGYEQYF. CDR3 nucleotides: TGTGCCAGCAGCCCGGTATCATCAGGGGGATACGAGCAGTACTTC. Based on the CDR3 plus reference TRBV7-2 and TRBJ2-7, the full variable domain is GAGVSQSPSNKVTEKGKDVELRCDPISGHTALYWYRQSLGQGLEFLIYFQGNSAPDKSGLPSDRFSAERTGGSVSTLTIQRTQQEDSAVYLCASSPVSSGGYEQYFGPGTRLTVT.

V is TRBV6-6 and J is TRBJ2-3, with TRBD2 matching over 8 bases. Germline V gene sequence: CDR1 MNHNY, CDR2 SVGAGI (reference sequence). The ends lost 0 bases at V and 5 bases at J; junction bases unmatched: 4. The CDR3 sequence is 15 residues long. The CDR3 loop is CASSYSRGAGDTQYF. CDR3 in DNA: TGTGCCAGCAGTTACTCGCGGGGGGCAGGAGATACGCAGTATTTT.

The chain joins TRBV15 to TRBJ1-2; weak D call: TRBD1 (5 bases). The CDR3 extends over 12 amino acids. From germline, CDR1 is LNHNV and CDR2 YYDKDF (reference sequence). Trimming took off 8 bases at V and 2 bases at J, with 9 bases between the two ends. As DNA, the CDR3 is TGTGCCACCCAAAAGGGGAACTATGGCTACACCTTC. Translating gives CATQKGNYGYTF.

The chain joins TRBV19 to TRBJ1-1; tentative D call: TRBD1 (6 bases). V shed 3 bases and J shed 6 bases, with 20 bases lying between them. The germline V gene has CDR1 LNHDA and CDR2 SQIVND (reference sequence). This CDR3 is 16 amino acids long. DNA of the CDR3: TGTGCCAGTAGTATTATGAGCGGACAGCGAGGCGCTGAAGCTTTCTTT. Translation gives CASSIMSGQRGAEAFF.

This chain uses TRBV28 with TRBJ2-1; no firm D call. The germline V gene has CDR1 MDHEN and CDR2 SYDVKM. The CDR3 totals 15 residues. The V gene lost 6 bases and the J gene lost 2 bases, with 14 bases spanning the gap. The chain's CDR3 is CASSHYGPTYNEQFF. Here the CDR3 DNA reads TGTGCCAGCAGCCACTATGGTCCTACCTACAATGAGCAGTTCTTC.

The CDR3 spells CAISEMALDGYTF. Written as DNA, the CDR3 is TGTGCCATCAGTGAAATGGCTTTGGATGGCTACACCTTC. The J gene is TRBJ1-2, the V gene TRBV10-3; unclear D gene. The V gene lost 3 bases and the J gene lost 6 bases, with 11 bases spanning the gap. The V gene's germline CDR1 is ENHRY and CDR2 SYGVKD. The CDR3 loop spans 13 amino acids.

This clone has a handful of counts. The genes are TRBV27 and TRBJ1-2; D is unclear. The CDR3 has 16 amino acids. Germline lookup yields CDR1 MNHEY and CDR2 SMNVEV (reference sequence). V lost 2 bases and J lost 4, with 17 bases in between. The CDR3 DNA follows: TGTGCCAGCAGTTTAAATCCCGGGGTGGCGGTCTATGGCTACACCTTC. This codes for CASSLNPGVAVYGYTF.